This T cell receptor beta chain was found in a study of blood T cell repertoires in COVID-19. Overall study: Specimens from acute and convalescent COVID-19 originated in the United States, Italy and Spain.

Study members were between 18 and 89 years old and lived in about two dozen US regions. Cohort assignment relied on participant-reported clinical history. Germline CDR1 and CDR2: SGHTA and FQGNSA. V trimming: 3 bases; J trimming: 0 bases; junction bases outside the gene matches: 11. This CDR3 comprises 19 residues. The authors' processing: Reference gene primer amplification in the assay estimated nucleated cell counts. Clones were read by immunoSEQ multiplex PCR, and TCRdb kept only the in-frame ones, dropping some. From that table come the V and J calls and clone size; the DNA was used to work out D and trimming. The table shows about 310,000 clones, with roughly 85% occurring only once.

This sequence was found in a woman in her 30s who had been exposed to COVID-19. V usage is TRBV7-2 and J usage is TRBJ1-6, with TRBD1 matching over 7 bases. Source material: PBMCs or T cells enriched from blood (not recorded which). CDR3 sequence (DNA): TGTGCCAGCAGCTTTCTGACAGGGATCACCAGCTCCTATAATTCACCCCTCCACTTT. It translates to CASSFLTGITSSYNSPLHF.